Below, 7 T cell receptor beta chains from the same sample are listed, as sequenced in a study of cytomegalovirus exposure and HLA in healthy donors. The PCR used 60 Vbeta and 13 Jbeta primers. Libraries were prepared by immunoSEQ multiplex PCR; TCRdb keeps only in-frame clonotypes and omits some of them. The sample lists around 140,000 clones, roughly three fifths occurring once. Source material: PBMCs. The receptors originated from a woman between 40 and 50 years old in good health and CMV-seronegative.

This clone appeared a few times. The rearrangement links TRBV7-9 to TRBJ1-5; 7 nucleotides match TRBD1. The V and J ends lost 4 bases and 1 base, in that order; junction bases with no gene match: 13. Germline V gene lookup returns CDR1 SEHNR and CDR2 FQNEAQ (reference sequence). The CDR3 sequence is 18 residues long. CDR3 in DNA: TGTGCCAGCAGCTACGGAGGGGGCGAAACGGGGAGCAATCAGCCCCAGCATTTT. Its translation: CASSYGGGETGSNQPQHF. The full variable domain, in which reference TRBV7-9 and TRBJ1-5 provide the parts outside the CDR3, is DTGVSQNPRHKITKRGQNVTFRCDPISEHNRLYWYRQTLGQGPEFLTYFQNEAQLEKSRLLSDRFSAERPKGSFSTLEIQRTEQGDSAMYLCASSYGGGETGSNQPQHFGDGTRLSIL.

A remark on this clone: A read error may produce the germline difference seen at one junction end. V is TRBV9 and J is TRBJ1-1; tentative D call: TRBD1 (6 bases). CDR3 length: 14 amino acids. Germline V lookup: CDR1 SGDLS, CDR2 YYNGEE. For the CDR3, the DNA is TGTACCAGCAGCCAGGGGACGTTGAACACTGAAGCTTTCTTT. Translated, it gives CTSSQGTLNTEAFF.

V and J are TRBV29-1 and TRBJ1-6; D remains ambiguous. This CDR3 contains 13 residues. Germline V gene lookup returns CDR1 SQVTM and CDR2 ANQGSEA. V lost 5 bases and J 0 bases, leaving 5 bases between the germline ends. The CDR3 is CSVKSSYNSPLHF. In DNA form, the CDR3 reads TGCAGCGTTAAGAGCTCCTATAATTCACCCCTCCACTTT.

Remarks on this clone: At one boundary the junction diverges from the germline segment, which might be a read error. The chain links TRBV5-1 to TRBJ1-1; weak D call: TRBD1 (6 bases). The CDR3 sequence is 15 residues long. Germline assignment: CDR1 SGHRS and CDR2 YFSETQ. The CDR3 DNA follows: TGCGCCAGCAGCTTGGCGGGGCAGGGGAACGCTGAAGCTTTCTTT. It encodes CASSLAGQGNAEAFF.

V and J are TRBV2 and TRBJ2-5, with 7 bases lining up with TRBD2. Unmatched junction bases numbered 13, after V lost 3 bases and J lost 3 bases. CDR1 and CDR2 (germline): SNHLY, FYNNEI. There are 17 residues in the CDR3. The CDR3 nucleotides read TGTGCCAGCAGTGAGGAGGTTTCCTTCGGGGGGAAAGAGACCCAGTACTTC. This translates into CASSEEVSFGGKETQYF.

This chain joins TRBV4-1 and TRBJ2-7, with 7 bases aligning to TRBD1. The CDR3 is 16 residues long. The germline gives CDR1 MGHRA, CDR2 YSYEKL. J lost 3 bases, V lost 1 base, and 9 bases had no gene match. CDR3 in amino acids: CASSQGGTAYNYEQYF. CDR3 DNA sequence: TGCGCCAGCAGCCAAGGGGGGACAGCATACAACTACGAGCAGTACTTC.

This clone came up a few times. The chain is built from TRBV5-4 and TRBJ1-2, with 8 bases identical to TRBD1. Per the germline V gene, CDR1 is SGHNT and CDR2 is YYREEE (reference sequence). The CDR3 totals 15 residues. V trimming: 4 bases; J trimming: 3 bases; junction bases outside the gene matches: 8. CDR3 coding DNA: TGTGCCAGCAGCCCATCGACAGGGGTATACTATGGCTACACCTTC. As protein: CASSPSTGVYYGYTF. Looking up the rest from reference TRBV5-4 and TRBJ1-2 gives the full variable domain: ETGVTQSPTHLIKTRGQQVTLRCSSQSGHNTVSWYQQALGQGPQFIFQYYREEENGRGNFPPRFSGLQFPNYSSELNVNALELDDSALYLCASSPSTGVYYGYTFGSGTRLTVV.